Listed below are T cell receptor beta chains from one sample, sequenced in a study of cytomegalovirus exposure and HLA in healthy donors. This table comes from immunoSEQ multiplex PCR, and its TCRdb copy is limited to in-frame clones, with some not included. The sample holds some 190,000 clones, around 78% seen once. The sequenced sample was PBMCs. These TCRs come from a man aged 18-30 years in good health and CMV-seronegative. Each CDR3 is given with its conserved first and last residue. The order of the fields is J gene, clone size, V gene, CDR3 protein. Not every row has a clone size; where given, it reads once, few, many or a size class.

J: TRBJ2-7
size: .
V: TRBV10-3
CDR3: CAISSGRSYEQYF

J: TRBJ2-1
size: few
V: TRBV7-3
CDR3: CASSRTGQGEQFF

J: TRBJ2-2
size: .
V: TRBV9
CDR3: CASGSGELFF

J: TRBJ1-5
size: .
V: TRBV6-1
CDR3: CASSDGQGNQPQHF

J: TRBJ1-3
size: .
V: TRBV7-9
CDR3: CSSSGRSDRGGGNTIYF

J: TRBJ2-3
size: .
V: TRBV29-1
CDR3: CSVVRPGPDTQYF

J: TRBJ2-2
size: .
V: TRBV5-5
CDR3: CASSPIAGLNTGELFF

J: TRBJ2-2
size: .
V: TRBV30
CDR3: CAWMWPSGNRAGELFF

J: TRBJ2-1
size: .
V: TRBV28
CDR3: CVSGGGFYNEQFF

J: TRBJ1-5
size: .
V: TRBV2
CDR3: CASSEQVLKGNQPQHF

J: TRBJ1-5
size: .
V: TRBV19
CDR3: CASSDRQGNQPQHF

J: TRBJ2-2
size: .
V: TRBV9
CDR3: CASSEQGEVTGELFF

J: TRBJ2-3
size: .
V: TRBV4-2
CDR3: CASSQGGFTDTQYF

J: TRBJ2-2
size: .
V: TRBV5-4
CDR3: CASSPPRQGANTGELFF

J: TRBJ1-1
size: .
V: TRBV14
CDR3: CASSHGGRNTEAFF

J: TRBJ2-5
size: .
V: TRBV5-1
CDR3: CASSFDITSGRGETQYF

J: TRBJ2-3
size: .
V: TRBV4-1
CDR3: CASSPPGQGTDTQYF

J: TRBJ2-7
size: few
V: TRBV15
CDR3: CATSRELRLVREQYF

J: TRBJ2-4
size: .
V: TRBV15
CDR3: CATSRMGTGQNIQYF

J: TRBJ2-1
size: .
V: TRBV27
CDR3: CASMLIPRGSDEQFF

J: TRBJ2-1
size: once
V: TRBV28
CDR3: CASSPDRYNEQFF

J: TRBJ1-4
size: .
V: TRBV4-1
CDR3: CASSHIQGPNEKLFF

J: TRBJ2-5
size: .
V: TRBV28
CDR3: CASKAGGAQQTQYF

J: TRBJ1-2
size: .
V: TRBV27
CDR3: CASARDRVQNYGYTF

J: TRBJ1-1
size: .
V: TRBV10-3
CDR3: CAISERQGGEAFF

J: TRBJ1-3
size: .
V: TRBV9
CDR3: CASSPRGGSGNTIYF

J: TRBJ1-1
size: few
V: TRBV4-2
CDR3: CASSQRDKPTEAFF

J: TRBJ1-1
size: .
V: TRBV15
CDR3: CATSSIRVNTEAFF

J: TRBJ1-1
size: .
V: TRBV6-5
CDR3: CASSTGGGGTEAFF

J: TRBJ2-1
size: few
V: TRBV7-9
CDR3: CASSLATGGNEQFF

J: TRBJ1-6
size: .
V: TRBV30
CDR3: CAWSASQAPLHF

J: TRBJ2-1
size: .
V: TRBV10-1
CDR3: CASRDSPNNEQFF

J: TRBJ1-2
size: .
V: TRBV19
CDR3: CASSIAGTGYGYTF

J: TRBJ2-3
size: .
V: TRBV5-4
CDR3: CATWTGAADTQYF

J: TRBJ2-3
size: .
V: TRBV10-3
CDR3: CAISESGQSTDTQYF

J: TRBJ1-5
size: .
V: TRBV29-1
CDR3: CSVEGQGGQPQHF

J: TRBJ1-5
size: .
V: TRBV19
CDR3: CASSGTGNQPQHF

J: TRBJ1-1
size: few
V: TRBV6-5
CDR3: CASSFDSEAFF

J: TRBJ2-2
size: .
V: TRBV28
CDR3: CASSFELRLGGELFF

J: TRBJ2-7
size: few
V: TRBV9
CDR3: CASSVGIPGQGKDEQYF

J: TRBJ2-3
size: .
V: TRBV7-3
CDR3: CASSSRTSANADTQYF

J: TRBJ1-5
size: .
V: TRBV2
CDR3: CASNQQGPSNQPQHF

J: TRBJ2-4
size: .
V: TRBV21-1
CDR3: CASSPGQGPAKNIQYF

J: TRBJ2-7
size: .
V: TRBV30
CDR3: CAWSVFGTHDEQYF